The 14 T cell receptor beta chains presented below share a single source sample, sequenced in a study of cytomegalovirus exposure and HLA in healthy donors. This PCR relied on a set of 60 Vbeta primers and 13 Jbeta primers. Clones were read by immunoSEQ multiplex PCR, and TCRdb kept only the in-frame ones, dropping some. The sample carries approximately 100,000 clones, roughly 88% recorded once. The sequenced material came from PBMCs. The source is a woman aged 18 to 35 in good health and CMV-seronegative.

The rearrangement uses TRBV9 and TRBJ2-5, with 8 bases matching TRBD2. The end of the DNA aligns better with TRBJ2-7, so the J call may be wrong. This CDR3 is 14 amino acids long. Germline loops: CDR1 SGDLS, CDR2 YYNGEE. DNA for the CDR3: TGTGCCAGCAGCAGGGGACTAGAGGTCTACGAGCAGTACTTC. This translates into CASSRGLEVYEQYF.

Points on this clone: The same CDR3 also results from other DNA sequences found in this sample. The CDR3 DNA sequence: TGTGCCTCACAGGTCTCTGGAAACACCATATATTTT. This encodes CASQVSGNTIYF. The chain joins TRBV30 to TRBJ1-3; perhaps TRBD1 as D (5 bases). Germline CDR1 is GTSNPN and CDR2 is SVGIG (reference sequence). V was trimmed by 7 bases and J by 0 bases, leaving 7 bases between them. This CDR3 is 12 amino acids long.

This chain links TRBV7-2 with TRBJ2-2, with D possibly TRBD2 on 5 matching bases. Between the trimmed V and J ends, which lost 5 bases and 5 bases, there was a span of 15 bases. This CDR3 has 15 amino acids. CDR1 SGHTA and CDR2 FQGNSA come from the germline V gene. This CDR3 is CASSPVRAYTGELFF. CDR3 nucleotides: TGTGCCAGCAGCCCCGTGAGGGCCTATACCGGGGAGCTGTTTTTT.

The genes are TRBV18 and TRBJ2-5, with 14 nucleotides matching TRBD2. The V gene end was trimmed by 3 bases and the J gene end by 0 bases; junction bases not matched to a gene: 6. CDR1 is KGHSH and CDR2 is LQKENI in the germline V gene. The CDR3 runs 18 residues. The chain's CDR3 is CASSPIKGLAGDQETQYF. CDR3 bases: TGTGCCAGCTCACCGATTAAGGGACTAGCGGGGGACCAAGAGACCCAGTACTTC.

This clone was recorded once. The chain links TRBV19 to TRBJ2-7; TRBD1 agrees at 9 bases. The V and J ends lost 4 bases and 3 bases, in that order; junction bases with no gene match: 7. From germline, CDR1 is LNHDA and CDR2 SQIVND (reference sequence). The CDR3 contains 15 residues. CDR3 in DNA: TGTGCCAGTAGTAGGCAGACAGGGGGTGGCTACGAGCAGTACTTC. Its translation is CASSRQTGGGYEQYF. The full variable domain, its missing parts supplied by reference TRBV19 and TRBJ2-7, is DGGITQSPKYLFRKEGQNVTLSCEQNLNHDAMYWYRQDPGQGLRLIYYSQIVNDFQKGDIAEGYSVSREKKESFPLTVTSAQKNPTAFYLCASSRQTGGGYEQYFGPGTRLTVT.

The rearrangement links TRBV28 to TRBJ1-2; the match to TRBD1 covers 9 bases. The germline V gene has CDR1 MDHEN and CDR2 SYDVKM. The CDR3 runs to 15 residues. The junction had 9 bases not matched to a gene; V was cut back by 2 bases and J by 8 bases. The DNA of the CDR3 is TGTGCCAGCAGTTTACTGGGACAGGGTCTGGAAGGCTACACCTTC. Its translation is CASSLLGQGLEGYTF.

A few counts support this clone. V is TRBV6-6 and J is TRBJ2-3; 9 positions match TRBD2. The CDR3 runs to 15 residues. Germline trimming cut 0 bases from V and 6 bases from J; bases unmatched to any gene: 4. The germline CDR1 and CDR2 sequences are MNHNY and SVGAGI (reference sequence). Here the CDR3 reads CASSYSSGRGDTQYF. CDR3 in DNA: TGTGCCAGCAGTTACTCTAGCGGGAGAGGGGATACGCAGTATTTT.

The J gene is TRBJ1-5, the V gene TRBV30, with D perhaps TRBD1 (5 bases). The CDR3 spans 15 residues. V was trimmed by 4 bases and J by 1 base, leaving 14 bases between them. Germline CDR1 and CDR2: GTSNPN and SVGIG (reference sequence). As DNA, the CDR3 is TGTGCCTGGACTCCCCTCGGGGGGAGCAATCAGCCCCAGCATTTT. It translates to CAWTPLGGSNQPQHF.

V gene TRBV7-9 combines with J gene TRBJ2-3, with 8 bases fitting TRBD2. The V gene end was trimmed by 4 bases and the J gene end by 1 base; junction bases not matched to a gene: 4. The CDR3 length is 15 residues. The germline CDR1 and CDR2 sequences are SEHNR and FQNEAQ (reference sequence). CDR3 bases: TGTGCCAGCAGCTCGGGAGGGCCGGGCACAGATACGCAGTATTTT. This sequence encodes CASSSGGPGTDTQYF.

The chain employs TRBV4-3 and TRBJ2-5; 9 nucleotides match TRBD1. The CDR3 is 16 residues long. Germline CDR1 and CDR2: LGHNA and YSLEER. V was pared by 3 bases and J by 4 bases, with 9 bases of the junction left unmatched. For the CDR3, the DNA is TGCGCCAGCAGCCAGGAGCACGGGACAGGGCGAGAGACCCAGTACTTC. This sequence encodes CASSQEHGTGRETQYF.

The chain joins TRBV11-2 to TRBJ1-4; TRBD1 might be the D (6 bases). Germline V lookup: CDR1 SGHAT, CDR2 FQNNGV. V gave up 0 bases and J gave up 7 bases, with 12 bases separating them. The CDR3 contains 15 residues. The CDR3 protein is CASSLDRGRGEKLFF. In DNA, the CDR3 is TGTGCCAGCAGCTTAGACAGGGGACGGGGTGAAAAACTGTTTTTT.

The chain joins TRBV6-1 to TRBJ2-6; no firm D call. Germline CDR1 MNHNS, CDR2 SASEGT. The CDR3 runs to 17 residues. V lost 0 bases and J lost 4, with 13 bases in between. Here the CDR3 DNA reads TGTGCCAGCAGTGAAGCGACTCCCACGAGGGGGGCCAACGTCCTGACTTTC. As protein: CASSEATPTRGANVLTF.

V and J are TRBV19 and TRBJ1-1; no definite D call. The CDR3 is made up of 12 amino acids. Per the germline V gene, CDR1 is LNHDA and CDR2 is SQIVND (reference sequence). V lost 5 bases to trimming and J lost 11 bases, with 15 bases between them. The CDR3 DNA reads as TGTGCCAGTAGTCTCGACAATTTTAGGGCTTTCTTT. Its protein product is CASSLDNFRAFF.

This clone showed up just once. This sequence joins TRBV7-2 and TRBJ1-2; 8 positions match TRBD1. The CDR3 sequence is 15 residues long. Germline CDR1 reads SGHTA; CDR2 reads FQGNSA. V shed 2 bases and J 8 bases; nucleotides not matched to a gene: 10. The DNA for the CDR3 is TGTGCCAGCAGCTTAATGGCCAGGGGGCAAGGAGGCTACACCTTC. This translates into CASSLMARGQGGYTF.